Below, 30 T cell receptor beta chains from the same sample are listed, as sequenced in a study of T cells in Graves' hyperthyroidism and ophthalmopathy. TCR beta CDR3 regions were amplified from RNA. Using the HTBI primer set, a first-round RT-PCR was run on the TCR CDR3. TCRdb reprocessed the multiplex PCR reads with MiXCR, giving one entry per CDR3 protein. The table has hundreds of thousands of distinct CDR3 sequences, approximately 19% seen once. The sample was blood. The receptors originated from a woman under 30 with Graves' hyperthyroidism.

This chain joins TRBV11-2 and TRBJ2-5; D not resolved. The CDR3 sequence is 12 residues long. The V end was cut by 11 bases, the J end by 6 bases, with 16 bases between. CDR1 SGHAT and CDR2 FQNNGV come from the germline V gene. The CDR3 protein is CACSRSEKTQYF. DNA for the CDR3: TGTGCCTGTTCTAGGAGTGAAAAGACCCAGTACTTC.

In this sample, this clonotype turned up many times. This rearrangement joins TRBV6-1 to TRBJ1-2; perhaps TRBD1 as D (5 bases). The CDR3 is made up of 12 amino acids. Germline assignment: CDR1 MNHNS and CDR2 SASEGT. The V gene lost 4 bases and the J gene lost 5 bases, with 8 bases spanning the gap. DNA of the CDR3: TGTGCCAGCAGTGGATCAGGGTATGGCTACACCTTC. Protein product: CASSGSGYGYTF.

On this clonotype itself: A much larger clone differs from this one at a single base, so this may be a read error. This CDR3 is CAWSYGSQETEYF. The CDR3 region has the DNA TGTGCCTGGAGCTACGGGAGCCAAGAGACCGAGTACTTC. The gene calls are TRBV30 and TRBJ2-5; a possible D gene is TRBD2 (6 bases). Germline CDR1 GTSNPN, CDR2 SVGIG (reference sequence). The CDR3 is 13 residues long.

In this sample, this clonotype turned up many times. The chain's CDR3 is CASSVAGQGNYGYTF. The CDR3 DNA reads TGTGCCAGCAGCGTAGCCGGACAGGGGAACTATGGCTACACCTTC. This chain links TRBV9 with TRBJ1-2, with 9 bases matching TRBD1. Germline V gene lookup returns CDR1 SGDLS and CDR2 YYNGEE. V gave up 0 bases and J gave up 2 bases; unmatched junction bases: 2. This CDR3 has 15 residues.

The chain combines TRBV12-5 with TRBJ2-2; D gene ambiguous. The CDR3 runs 15 residues. The germline gives CDR1 LGHNT, CDR2 FRNRAP. Between the trimmed V and J ends, which lost 0 bases and 2 bases, there was a span of 7 bases. The CDR3 bases are TGTGCTAGTGGTTTGGTGGGCTATAACACCGGGGAGCTGTTTTTT. It codes for CASGLVGYNTGELFF.

This clonotype was seen at least ten times. This chain connects TRBV10-3 to TRBJ1-2; 9 bases match TRBD1. Germline loops: CDR1 ENHRY, CDR2 SYGVKD. The CDR3 is 15 amino acids. The V and J ends lost 0 bases and 6 bases, in that order; junction bases with no gene match: 5. The CDR3 reads CAISESSGTGNGYTF. In DNA form, the CDR3 reads TGTGCCATCAGTGAGTCATCCGGGACAGGGAATGGCTACACCTTC.

In this sample, this clonotype turned up many times. This chain links TRBV12-3 or TRBV12-4 with TRBJ2-5, with 7 bases fitting TRBD1. With 7 bases clipped from V and 5 bases from J, the junction kept 13 bases outside the gene matches. CDR3 length: 15 amino acids. Here the CDR3 reads CASTWGTATRETQYF. CDR3 bases: TGTGCCAGCACCTGGGGGACAGCCACTAGGGAGACCCAGTACTTC.

This rearrangement joins TRBV10-3 to TRBJ1-1, with 8 bases lining up with TRBD1. Germline-derived CDR1 and CDR2 are ENHRY and SYGVKD. The CDR3 runs to 11 residues. V dropped 8 bases and J dropped 8; count of bases not matched to a gene: 4. In DNA form, the CDR3 reads TGTGCCATCGCCGGACAGGGCGAAGCTTTCTTT. It specifies CAIAGQGEAFF.

This chain connects TRBV12-3 or TRBV12-4 to TRBJ2-7; 7 bases are a match to TRBD2. The V and J ends lost 3 bases and 3 bases, in that order; junction bases with no gene match: 8. The CDR3 runs 15 residues. The CDR3 DNA reads TGTGCCAGCAGTTTGAGGCGACGGGAGGACTACGAGCAGTACTTC. Its protein product is CASSLRRREDYEQYF.

J is TRBJ2-5 and V is TRBV6-5; TRBD1 matches at 11 bases. The V segment lost 4 bases and the J segment 3 bases; nucleotides outside the gene matches: 4. The length of the CDR3 is 15 residues. Germline V gives CDR1 MNHEY, CDR2 SVGAGI. The CDR3 nucleotides read TGTGCCAGCAGTTCCGTGGGACAGGGGGAAGAGACCCAGTACTTC. Translated, it gives CASSSVGQGEETQYF.

This clonotype appeared many times. The genes are TRBV19 and TRBJ1-3, with D perhaps matching TRBD1 (5 bases). The length of the CDR3 is 14 residues. V lost 9 bases and J 0 bases, leaving 12 bases between the germline ends. From germline, CDR1 is LNHDA and CDR2 SQIVND (reference sequence). This CDR3 reads CASRFGGSGNTIYF. The DNA for the CDR3 is TGTGCCAGCCGATTTGGGGGCTCTGGAAACACCATATATTTT.

The chain is built from TRBV3-1 and TRBJ1-3, with a possible D match to TRBD1 (5 bases). Germline V gene lookup returns CDR1 LGHDT and CDR2 YNNKEL (reference sequence). There are 18 residues in the CDR3. The V end was cut by 0 bases, the J end by 0 bases, with 15 bases between. The CDR3 sequence is CASSQEYEGHLSGNTIYF. CDR3 bases: TGTGCCAGCAGCCAAGAATATGAGGGGCACCTCTCTGGAAACACCATATATTTT.

This clonotype was detected only a few times. This chain connects TRBV6-1 to TRBJ2-5; D gene unclear. CDR3 length: 11 amino acids. The germline V and J ends were trimmed by 9 bases and 1 base, with 6 bases remaining between them. Germline V gives CDR1 MNHNS, CDR2 SASEGT. The CDR3, as DNA: TGTGCCAGTTTGATCCAAGAGACCCAGTACTTC. Translated, it gives CASLIQETQYF.

On this clonotype: One junction end does not reproduce the germline sequence, and a read error may be involved. V usage is TRBV5-4 and J usage is TRBJ1-3; 10 bases are shared with TRBD1. The length of the CDR3 is 14 residues. The germline gives CDR1 SGHNT, CDR2 YYREEE (reference sequence). The CDR3, as DNA: TGTGCCATCAGCACCGGACAGGGGGACAGCACCATATATTTT. Translation: CAISTGQGDSTIYF.

This clonotype has at least ten counts. The chain has TRBV7-8 and TRBJ1-1; weak D call: TRBD1 (6 bases). The CDR3 has 15 residues. Germline V lookup: CDR1 SGHVS, CDR2 FQNEAQ. Trimming cost V 6 bases and J 1 base, with 15 bases left between them. The CDR3 coding sequence is TGTGCCAGCAGAGGCGGCAGGGGCGGGAACACTGAAGCTTTCTTT. It specifies CASRGGRGGNTEAFF.

This clonotype came up many times. V is TRBV20-1 and J is TRBJ2-2; 10 positions match TRBD1. CDR1 is DFQATT, CDR2 SNEGSKA, per germline (reference sequence). V lost 6 bases, J lost 1 base, and 8 bases stayed unmatched. The CDR3 loop spans 16 amino acids. In DNA form, the CDR3 reads TGCAGTGCAGACCGACAGGGGGCCGAGAACACCGGGGAGCTGTTTTTT. It is translated as CSADRQGAENTGELFF.

This clonotype was recorded only once. This chain uses TRBV20-1 with TRBJ1-5, with 7 bases fitting TRBD1. The CDR3 is 14 amino acids. The V segment lost 6 bases and the J segment 1 base; nucleotides outside the gene matches: 6. The V gene's germline CDR1 is DFQATT and CDR2 SNEGSKA (reference sequence). CDR3: CSALGQFSNQPQHF. The DNA for the CDR3 is TGCAGTGCATTGGGACAGTTCAGCAATCAGCCCCAGCATTTT.

In this sample, this clonotype turned up a few times. The chain employs TRBV27 and TRBJ1-6; 10 bases match TRBD1. With V trimmed by 3 bases and J by 6 bases, 2 bases remained unmatched. The germline gives CDR1 MNHEY, CDR2 SMNVEV (reference sequence). The CDR3 has 15 residues. CDR3 sequence: CASSFWDRGNSPLHF. CDR3 DNA: TGTGCCAGCAGTTTCTGGGACAGGGGTAATTCACCCCTCCACTTT.

At least ten counts were recorded for this clonotype. This chain links TRBV24-1 with TRBJ1-3, with D possibly being TRBD1 (6 bases). V was clipped by 2 bases and J by 6 bases, with 10 bases between them. The CDR3 loop spans 14 amino acids. CDR1 is KGHDR and CDR2 is SFDVKD in the germline V gene. The DNA for the CDR3 is TGTGCCACCAGTGATTCCGGACAGTTAAACACCATATATTTT. This codes for CATSDSGQLNTIYF.

This clonotype was seen ten or more times. The chain carries TRBV7-2 and TRBJ2-5; TRBD1 is a possible D gene (6 bases). The CDR3 sequence is 14 residues long. Germline-derived CDR1 and CDR2 are SGHTA and FQGNSA. Trimming cost V 1 base and J 4 bases, with 10 bases left between them. Here the CDR3 DNA reads TGTGCCAGCAGCTTAGTTTTAGGGGGAGAGACCCAGTACTTC. Protein sequence: CASSLVLGGETQYF.

This clonotype was counted many times. The rearrangement uses TRBV11-2 and TRBJ2-6, with D possibly being TRBD1 (6 bases). This CDR3 region has 15 residues. The V end lost 5 bases, the J end lost 2 bases, and 10 bases lay between the germline ends. CDR1 and CDR2 (germline): SGHAT, FQNNGV. DNA for the CDR3: TGTGCCAGCAGCCAGAGACAGGCTGGGGCCAACGTCCTGACTTTC. As protein: CASSQRQAGANVLTF.

The chain couples TRBV12-3 or TRBV12-4 to TRBJ1-2; D is undetermined. V dropped 3 bases and J dropped 1 base, with 9 bases sitting between them. This CDR3 spans 14 amino acids. The CDR3 DNA is TGTGCCAGCAGTTTGTCGGACTATAACTATGGCTACACCTTC. Encoded protein: CASSLSDYNYGYTF.

About this clonotype itself: Given a much more abundant clone one base away, this may be a read error. The V call is TRBV5-1, the J call TRBJ1-1, with TRBD1 as a possible D gene (6 bases). This CDR3 is 14 amino acids long. Germline CDR1 SGHRS, CDR2 YFSETQ. The V end was cut by 0 bases, the J end by 1 base, with 7 bases between. The chain's CDR3 is CASSLVQGNTEAFF. CDR3 coding DNA: TGCGCCAGCAGCTTGGTACAGGGGAACACTGAAGCTTTCTTT.

This clonotype was observed at least ten times. The chain links TRBV20-1 to TRBJ1-3; 7 nucleotides match TRBD1. The junction had 12 bases not matched to a gene; V was cut back by 0 bases and J by 4 bases. CDR3 length: 17 residues. The germline V gene encodes CDR1 DFQATT and CDR2 SNEGSKA (reference sequence). The CDR3 DNA reads TGCAGTGCTAGAGACCCCTCCAGGGGGACGGCCGGAAACACCATATATTTT. It codes for CSARDPSRGTAGNTIYF.

This clonotype was observed a few times. CDR3 nucleotides: TGTGCCAGTAGTATAAGGGCTGGGGCCAACGTCCTGACTTTC. As protein: CASSIRAGANVLTF. This chain uses TRBV19 with TRBJ2-6, with no clear D. V was clipped by 2 bases and J by 2 bases, with 4 bases between them. The germline V gene encodes CDR1 LNHDA and CDR2 SQIVND (reference sequence). The CDR3 length is 14 residues.

This clonotype was observed many times. The gene calls are TRBV12-3 or TRBV12-4 and TRBJ1-1; no firm D call. The CDR3 loop spans 12 amino acids. Trimming cost V 8 bases and J 4 bases, with 11 bases left between them. The CDR3: CASATVATEAFF. The DNA for the CDR3 is TGTGCCAGCGCGACGGTCGCCACTGAAGCTTTCTTT.

This clonotype was seen only a few times. V and J are TRBV30 and TRBJ1-2; D is unresolved. The germline gives CDR1 GTSNPN, CDR2 SVGIG (reference sequence). Trimming shortened V by 3 bases and J by 4 bases, and 9 bases separated the two germline ends. This CDR3 region has 12 residues. The DNA for the CDR3 is TGTGCCTGGAGACGATTTAGCTATGGCTACACCTTC. It specifies CAWRRFSYGYTF.

V and J are TRBV5-1 and TRBJ2-7; no reliable D call. Trimming left V 0 bases short and J 4 bases short, with 11 bases between. The CDR3 length is 14 residues. The V gene's germline CDR1 is SGHRS and CDR2 YFSETQ. CDR3 in DNA: TGCGCCAGCAGCTTGGGGCCCTCTAGGTACGAGCAGTACTTC. Its translation is CASSLGPSRYEQYF. The full variable domain, rest sourced from reference TRBV5-1 and TRBJ2-7, is KAGVTQTPRYLIKTRGQQVTLSCSPISGHRSVSWYQQTPGQGLQFLFEYFSETQRNKGNFPGRFSGRQFSNSRSEMNVSTLELGDSALYLCASSLGPSRYEQYFGPGTRLTVT.

The sample holds many counts of this clonotype. This rearrangement joins TRBV20-1 to TRBJ2-7; D ambiguous. V was clipped by 5 bases and J by 3 bases, with 17 bases between them. In germline, CDR1 is DFQATT, CDR2 SNEGSKA (reference sequence). The CDR3 contains 14 residues. CDR3 bases: TGCAGTGCTGCAAGGACCGGAGATATCTACGAGCAGTACTTC. It codes for CSAARTGDIYEQYF.

This clonotype was seen many times. The chain employs TRBV6-5 and TRBJ2-5, with D perhaps matching TRBD2 (6 bases). The CDR3 runs 18 residues. V gave up 0 bases and J gave up 3 bases, with 20 bases separating them. The V gene's germline CDR1 is MNHEY and CDR2 SVGAGI. The CDR3 sequence is CASSYSKWGGGTKETQYF. CDR3 bases: TGTGCCAGCAGTTACTCGAAATGGGGTGGCGGGACCAAAGAGACCCAGTACTTC.